The rows below give T cell receptor beta chains drawn from one sample of a study of CD8+ T cells in alopecia areata. Measured with immunoSEQ multiplex PCR; TCRdb has only the in-frame clones, and not every one. There are about 140,000 clones in the sample; approximately 90% occur only once, and less than 15% lies in the top ten. The starting material was CD8+ T cells sorted from blood, obtained at week 4, from a patient treated with tofacitinib. These receptors came from a human donor with alopecia areata. The CDR3 runs from the conserved cysteine through the conserved F or W. The D gene is left open where the match is weak. Size is stated for part of the rows, as once, few or many counts, or as a class when the clone is expanded.

V gene: TRBV29-1; D gene: .; J gene: TRBJ2-2; CDR3 length: 13; clone size: .; CDR3 protein: CSVDGGGTGELFF; CDR3 DNA: TGCAGCGTTGACGGGGGCGGCACCGGGGAGCTGTTTTTT
V gene: TRBV4-1; D gene: TRBD2; J gene: TRBJ2-1; CDR3 length: 16; clone size: .; CDR3 protein: CASSQVGGGAINEQFF; CDR3 DNA: TGCGCCAGCAGCCAAGTTGGCGGGGGGGCTATCAATGAGCAGTTCTTC
V gene: TRBV6-5; D gene: .; J gene: TRBJ2-7; CDR3 length: 13; clone size: .; CDR3 protein: CASSSAPTYEQYF; CDR3 DNA: TGTGCCAGCAGTTCTGCTCCGACCTACGAGCAGTACTTC
V gene: TRBV9; D gene: .; J gene: TRBJ1-2; CDR3 length: 15; clone size: .; CDR3 protein: CASSEAGSGLYGYTF; CDR3 DNA: TGTGCCAGCAGTGAGGCCGGATCGGGGTTATATGGCTACACCTTC
V gene: TRBV29-1; D gene: .; J gene: TRBJ2-1; CDR3 length: 16; clone size: few; CDR3 protein: CSVEDPERRSYNEQFF; CDR3 DNA: TGCAGCGTTGAAGATCCAGAGAGGCGCTCCTACAATGAGCAGTTCTTC
V gene: TRBV10-3; D gene: .; J gene: TRBJ2-5; CDR3 length: 12; clone size: .; CDR3 protein: CAISESLETQYF; CDR3 DNA: TGTGCCATCAGTGAGTCACTGGAGACCCAGTACTTC
V gene: TRBV4-1; D gene: TRBD1; J gene: TRBJ2-7; CDR3 length: 13; clone size: .; CDR3 protein: CASSQMDRDEQYF; CDR3 DNA: TGCGCCAGCAGCCAGATGGACAGGGACGAGCAGTACTTC
V gene: TRBV27; D gene: .; J gene: TRBJ2-7; CDR3 length: 15; clone size: .; CDR3 protein: CASSYALTSTYEQYF; CDR3 DNA: TGTGCCAGCAGCTACGCCTTAACTTCTACCTACGAGCAGTACTTC
V gene: TRBV6-1; D gene: .; J gene: TRBJ2-7; CDR3 length: 13; clone size: .; CDR3 protein: CASEAATYYEQYF; CDR3 DNA: TGTGCCAGCGAGGCGGCCACCTACTACGAGCAGTACTTC
V gene: TRBV7-9; D gene: .; J gene: TRBJ2-1; CDR3 length: 18; clone size: .; CDR3 protein: CASSPLELHTLNYNEQFF; CDR3 DNA: TGTGCCAGCAGCCCACTGGAGTTACATACGTTAAACTACAATGAGCAGTTCTTC
V gene: TRBV27; D gene: TRBD1; J gene: TRBJ1-1; CDR3 length: 12; clone size: once; CDR3 protein: CASSPQGTEAFF; CDR3 DNA: TGTGCCAGCAGCCCACAGGGGACTGAAGCTTTCTTT
V gene: TRBV7-2; D gene: TRBD1; J gene: TRBJ1-1; CDR3 length: 15; clone size: .; CDR3 protein: CASSFRGGWDTEAFF; CDR3 DNA: TGTGCCAGCAGCTTCAGGGGGGGATGGGACACTGAAGCTTTCTTT
V gene: TRBV5-4; D gene: TRBD2; J gene: TRBJ2-1; CDR3 length: 15; clone size: .; CDR3 protein: CASSLASGSNNEQFF; CDR3 DNA: TGTGCCAGCAGCTTGGCTAGCGGGAGTAACAATGAGCAGTTCTTC
V gene: TRBV27; D gene: TRBD1; J gene: TRBJ1-2; CDR3 length: 14; clone size: .; CDR3 protein: CASSLGQGDYGYTF; CDR3 DNA: TGTGCCAGCAGTTTAGGACAGGGAGACTATGGCTACACCTTC
V gene: TRBV29-1; D gene: TRBD2; J gene: TRBJ2-7; CDR3 length: 14; clone size: .; CDR3 protein: CSVLTSGGRYEQYF; CDR3 DNA: TGCAGCGTTCTTACTAGCGGGGGGCGCTACGAGCAGTACTTC
V gene: TRBV15; D gene: TRBD1; J gene: TRBJ1-2; CDR3 length: 13; clone size: .; CDR3 protein: CATSSQGNYGYTF; CDR3 DNA: TGTGCCACCAGCTCACAGGGGAACTATGGCTACACCTTC
V gene: TRBV29-1; D gene: TRBD2; J gene: TRBJ2-1; CDR3 length: 12; clone size: .; CDR3 protein: CSAPGTKDEQFF; CDR3 DNA: TGCAGCGCTCCCGGGACTAAAGATGAGCAGTTCTTC
V gene: TRBV4-1; D gene: .; J gene: TRBJ2-7; CDR3 length: 17; clone size: .; CDR3 protein: CASSPSDRGINDYEQYF; CDR3 DNA: TGCGCCAGCAGCCCCTCCGATCGGGGCATAAACGACTACGAGCAGTACTTC
V gene: TRBV7-9; D gene: TRBD1; J gene: TRBJ2-1; CDR3 length: 16; clone size: .; CDR3 protein: CASSLALQGIYNEQFF; CDR3 DNA: TGTGCCAGCAGCTTAGCATTACAGGGGATCTACAATGAGCAGTTCTTC
V gene: TRBV7-9; D gene: .; J gene: TRBJ2-3; CDR3 length: 16; clone size: .; CDR3 protein: CASSQPQVPYTDTQYF; CDR3 DNA: TGTGCCAGCAGCCAACCACAGGTCCCATACACAGATACGCAGTATTTT
V gene: TRBV5-4; D gene: TRBD2; J gene: TRBJ2-7; CDR3 length: 15; clone size: .; CDR3 protein: CASSYAGGSSYEQYF; CDR3 DNA: TGTGCCAGCAGCTACGCGGGGGGTAGCTCCTACGAGCAGTACTTC
V gene: TRBV5-4; D gene: TRBD1; J gene: TRBJ1-1; CDR3 length: 15; clone size: .; CDR3 protein: CASSLEGGTGSEAFF; CDR3 DNA: TGTGCCAGCAGCTTGGAGGGAGGGACAGGGTCTGAAGCTTTCTTT
V gene: TRBV19; D gene: TRBD2; J gene: TRBJ2-1; CDR3 length: 17; clone size: .; CDR3 protein: CASSTWGGGRTYNEQFF; CDR3 DNA: TGTGCCAGTAGTACGTGGGGGGGAGGGAGGACTTACAATGAGCAGTTCTTC
V gene: TRBV30; D gene: TRBD2; J gene: TRBJ2-1; CDR3 length: 13; clone size: .; CDR3 protein: CAWSLSGGNEQFF; CDR3 DNA: TGTGCCTGGAGTCTCAGCGGGGGGAATGAGCAGTTCTTC
V gene: TRBV29-1; D gene: TRBD2; J gene: TRBJ2-1; CDR3 length: 14; clone size: .; CDR3 protein: CSVAAGGPNDEQFF; CDR3 DNA: TGCAGCGTTGCGGCGGGGGGCCCGAACGATGAGCAGTTCTTC